Following are 3 T cell receptor beta chains from one sample sequenced in a study of blood T cell repertoires in COVID-19. Sequencing was performed with immunoSEQ multiplex PCR; in TCRdb, only in-frame clones are kept and a portion is missing. Among about 36,000 clones listed, around 80% were seen once. Sample: peripheral blood. These receptors came from a man between 65 and 79 years old with acute or convalescent COVID-19.

The gene calls are TRBV6-6 and TRBJ1-5; D is unclear. The CDR3 is 15 residues long. V lost 5 bases and J 3 bases, leaving 14 bases between the germline ends. Germline CDR1 is MNHNY and CDR2 is SVGAGI (reference sequence). In DNA form, the CDR3 reads TGTGCCAGCAGTACCGATGCGGGGATCAATCAGCCCCAGCATTTT. This sequence encodes CASSTDAGINQPQHF.

This sequence joins TRBV7-2 and TRBJ1-5; D gene uncertain. Germline values: CDR1 SGHTA, CDR2 FQGNSA. The ends were cut back, 0 bases at V and 5 bases at J, with 8 bases in the middle. The CDR3 totals 14 residues. In DNA form, the CDR3 reads TGTGCCAGCAGCTTAGCGAGCCGTGATCAGCCCCAGCATTTT. Protein product: CASSLASRDQPQHF. Variable domain in full (rest from reference TRBV7-2 and TRBJ1-5): GAGVSQSPSNKVTEKGKDVELRCDPISGHTALYWYRQSLGQGLEFLIYFQGNSAPDKSGLPSDRFSAERTGGSVSTLTIQRTQQEDSAVYLCASSLASRDQPQHFGDGTRLSIL.

The sample holds a few counts of this clone. The V gene is TRBV29-1, the J gene TRBJ2-2; 7 bases match TRBD1. The CDR3 is 14 amino acids. The V gene's germline CDR1 is SQVTM and CDR2 ANQGSEA. V lost 8 bases, J lost 1 base, and 7 bases stayed unmatched. The CDR3 nucleotides are TGCAGCACTATGTACAGGGGGAACACCGGGGAGCTGTTTTTT. Translating gives CSTMYRGNTGELFF.